The next 2 T cell receptor beta chains were all read from a single sample in a study of T cells after yellow fever vaccination. Each CDR3 protein is one row after TCRdb ran MiXCR on the 5' RACE reads. The table shows 510,000 or so distinct CDR3 sequences, with less than 20% occurring only once. Sequenced material: PBMCs, taken 15 days after the yellow fever booster vaccination. These receptors were taken from a man under 40 who received the YFV17D yellow fever vaccine.

The chain joins TRBV6-5 to TRBJ2-5; possible D gene TRBD1, 5 bases. Germline V gene data show CDR1 as MNHEY and CDR2 as SVGAGI. This CDR3 comprises 15 residues. The V and J ends lost 0 bases and 5 bases respectively, with 13 bases between them. CDR3 bases: TGTGCCAGCAGTTACTCGACCAGGGTTGGGGAGACCCAGTACTTC. Translating gives CASSYSTRVGETQYF.

This rearrangement joins TRBV7-2 to TRBJ2-1, with D unclear. The CDR3 length is 12 residues. Germline V gene lookup returns CDR1 SGHTA and CDR2 FQGNSA. V dropped 4 bases and J dropped 9 bases, with 10 bases sitting between them. CDR3 sequence reads: CASSSARFEQFF. CDR3 nucleotide sequence: TGTGCCAGCAGCTCCGCAAGGTTTGAGCAGTTCTTC.